What follows describes a single T cell receptor beta chain. This sample was taken from a study of blood T cell repertoires in COVID-19. TCRdb's table, derived via immunoSEQ multiplex PCR, lists solely in-frame clones and lacks some. The table shows under 300,000 clones, with roughly 90% occurring only once. The CDR3 is 16 residues long. Germline V gene lookup returns CDR1 SGHTA and CDR2 FQGTGA. Trimming left V 3 bases short and J 2 bases short, with 16 bases between. The specimen was peripheral blood. The source of this sequence is a woman under 40 with active or convalescent COVID-19. The V call is TRBV7-3, the J call TRBJ2-5; perhaps TRBD2 as D (5 bases). CDR3 sequence reads: CASSLNSGVGQETQYF. The DNA for the CDR3 is TGTGCCAGCAGCTTGAACTCCGGGGTGGGGCAAGAGACCCAGTACTTC.